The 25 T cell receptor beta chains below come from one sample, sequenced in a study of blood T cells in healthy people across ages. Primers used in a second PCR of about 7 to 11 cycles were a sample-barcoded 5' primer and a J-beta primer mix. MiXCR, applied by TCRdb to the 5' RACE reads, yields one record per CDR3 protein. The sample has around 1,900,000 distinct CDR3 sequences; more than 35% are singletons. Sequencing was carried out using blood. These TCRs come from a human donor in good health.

CDR3: CASRAPSTYEQYF. CDR3 DNA sequence: TGTGCCAGCCGGGCTCCAAGTACCTACGAGCAGTACTTC. The V call is TRBV6-5, the J call TRBJ2-7; D is unresolved. CDR1 is MNHEY, CDR2 SVGAGI, per germline. V dropped 8 bases and J dropped 2 bases, with 13 bases sitting between them. The CDR3 contains 13 residues.

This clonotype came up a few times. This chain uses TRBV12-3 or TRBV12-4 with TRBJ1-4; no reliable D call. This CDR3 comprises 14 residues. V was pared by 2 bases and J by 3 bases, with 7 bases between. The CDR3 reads CASSLQTSNEKLFF. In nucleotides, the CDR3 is TGTGCCAGCAGTTTACAGACTTCTAATGAAAAACTGTTTTTT.

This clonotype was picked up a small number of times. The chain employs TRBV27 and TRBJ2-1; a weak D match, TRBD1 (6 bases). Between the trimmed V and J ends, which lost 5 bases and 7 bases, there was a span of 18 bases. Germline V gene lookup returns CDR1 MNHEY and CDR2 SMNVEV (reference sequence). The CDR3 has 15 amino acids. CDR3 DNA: TGTGCCAGCAGTCCTCCGGATCACAGGGAAAATGAGCAGTTCTTC. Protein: CASSPPDHRENEQFF.

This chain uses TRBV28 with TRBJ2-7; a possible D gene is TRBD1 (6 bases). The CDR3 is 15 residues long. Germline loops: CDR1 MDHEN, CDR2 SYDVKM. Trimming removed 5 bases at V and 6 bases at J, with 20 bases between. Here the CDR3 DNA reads TGTGCCAGCAGTGCCCTTGGCAGGGGTGATGGCGAGCAGTACTTC. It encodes CASSALGRGDGEQYF.

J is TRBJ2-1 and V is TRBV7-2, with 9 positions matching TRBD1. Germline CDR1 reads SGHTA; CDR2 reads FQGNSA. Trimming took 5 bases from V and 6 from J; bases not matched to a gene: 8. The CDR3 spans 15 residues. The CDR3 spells CASSQVGQGANEQFF. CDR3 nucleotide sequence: TGTGCCAGCAGCCAGGTGGGACAGGGCGCCAATGAGCAGTTCTTC.

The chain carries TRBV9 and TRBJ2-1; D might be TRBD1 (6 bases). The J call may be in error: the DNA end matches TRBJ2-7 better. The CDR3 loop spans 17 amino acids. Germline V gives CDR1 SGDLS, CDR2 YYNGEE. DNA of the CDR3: TGTGCCAGCAGCCCACGGGACATAATCTTCTCCTACAATGAGCAGTACTTC. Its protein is CASSPRDIIFSYNEQYF.

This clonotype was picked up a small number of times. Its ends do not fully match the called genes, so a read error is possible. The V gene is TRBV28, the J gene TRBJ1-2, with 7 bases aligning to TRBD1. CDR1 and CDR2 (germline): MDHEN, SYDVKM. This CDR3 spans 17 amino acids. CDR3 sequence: CVSIKGAHPTDNYGYTF. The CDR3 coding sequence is TGTGTCAGCATTAAGGGGGCACACCCCACTGATAACTATGGCTACACCTTC.

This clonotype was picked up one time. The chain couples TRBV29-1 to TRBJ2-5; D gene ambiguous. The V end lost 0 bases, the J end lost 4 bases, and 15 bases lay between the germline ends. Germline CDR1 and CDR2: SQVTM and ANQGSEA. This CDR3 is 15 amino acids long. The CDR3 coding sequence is TGCAGCGTTGAAGATCACGAGACACCCTTAGAGACCCAGTACTTC. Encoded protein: CSVEDHETPLETQYF.

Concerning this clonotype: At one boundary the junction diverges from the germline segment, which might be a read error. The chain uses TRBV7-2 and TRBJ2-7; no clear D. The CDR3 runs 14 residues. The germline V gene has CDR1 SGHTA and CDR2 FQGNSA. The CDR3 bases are TGTGCCGGCAGCAAACCGGGCAGGCCATACGAGCAGTACTTC. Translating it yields CAGSKPGRPYEQYF.

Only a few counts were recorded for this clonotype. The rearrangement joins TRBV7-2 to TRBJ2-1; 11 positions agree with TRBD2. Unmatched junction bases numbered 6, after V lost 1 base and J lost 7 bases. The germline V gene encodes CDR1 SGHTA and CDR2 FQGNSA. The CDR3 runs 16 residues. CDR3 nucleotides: TGTGCCAGCAGCTTAGTTCTAGCGGGGGGATTAAATGAGCAGTTCTTC. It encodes CASSLVLAGGLNEQFF.

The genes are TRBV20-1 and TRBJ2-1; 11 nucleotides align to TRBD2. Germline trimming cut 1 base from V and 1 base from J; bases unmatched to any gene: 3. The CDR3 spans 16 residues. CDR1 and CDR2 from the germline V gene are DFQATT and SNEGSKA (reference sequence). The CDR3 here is CSARVAGGQSYNEQFF. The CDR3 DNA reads TGCAGTGCTAGAGTAGCGGGGGGGCAATCCTACAATGAGCAGTTCTTC.

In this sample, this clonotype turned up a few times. The DNA of the CDR3 is TGCGCCAGCAGCCAAGATTTCGGCTCGGGCTACGAGCAGTACTTC. This encodes CASSQDFGSGYEQYF. The rearrangement uses TRBV4-3 and TRBJ2-7; D gene unclear. CDR1 is LGHNA and CDR2 is YSLEER in the germline V gene. The CDR3 length is 15 residues. The V and J ends lost 0 bases and 3 bases respectively, with 12 bases between them.

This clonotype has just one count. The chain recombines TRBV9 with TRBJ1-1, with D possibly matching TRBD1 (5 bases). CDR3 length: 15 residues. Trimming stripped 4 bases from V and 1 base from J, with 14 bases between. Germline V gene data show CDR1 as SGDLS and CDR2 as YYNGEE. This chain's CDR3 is CASSPRTYTNTEAFF. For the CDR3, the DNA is TGTGCCAGCAGCCCTCGGACATACACGAACACTGAAGCTTTCTTT.

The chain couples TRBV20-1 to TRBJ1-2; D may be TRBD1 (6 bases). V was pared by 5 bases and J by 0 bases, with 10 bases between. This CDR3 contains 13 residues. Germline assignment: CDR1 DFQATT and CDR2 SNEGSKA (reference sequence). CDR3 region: CSAFYRANYGYTF. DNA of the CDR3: TGCAGTGCTTTTTACAGGGCTAACTATGGCTACACCTTC.

CDR3: CASSPSTGISNQPQHF. CDR3 coding DNA: TGTGCCAGCAGTCCCTCGACAGGTATCAGCAATCAGCCCCAGCATTTT. The rearrangement joins TRBV27 to TRBJ1-5, with D maybe TRBD1 (6 bases). V lost 5 bases to trimming and J lost 1 base, with 15 bases between them. Germline CDR1 is MNHEY and CDR2 is SMNVEV (reference sequence). The CDR3 has 16 amino acids.

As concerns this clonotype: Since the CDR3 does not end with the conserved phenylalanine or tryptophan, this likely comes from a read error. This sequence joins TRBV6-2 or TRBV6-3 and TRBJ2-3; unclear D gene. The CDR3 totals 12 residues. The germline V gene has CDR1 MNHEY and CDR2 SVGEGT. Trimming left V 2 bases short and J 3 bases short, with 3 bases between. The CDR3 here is CASSYPTDTQYL. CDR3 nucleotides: TGTGCCAGCAGTTACCCGACAGATACGCAGTATTTG.

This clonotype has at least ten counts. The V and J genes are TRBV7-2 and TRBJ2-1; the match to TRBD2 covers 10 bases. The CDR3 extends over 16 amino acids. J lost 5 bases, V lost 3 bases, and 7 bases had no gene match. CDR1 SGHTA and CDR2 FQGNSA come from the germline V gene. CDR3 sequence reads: CASSFSSSGGNNEQFF. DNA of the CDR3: TGTGCCAGCAGCTTCTCATCTAGCGGGGGAAACAATGAGCAGTTCTTC.

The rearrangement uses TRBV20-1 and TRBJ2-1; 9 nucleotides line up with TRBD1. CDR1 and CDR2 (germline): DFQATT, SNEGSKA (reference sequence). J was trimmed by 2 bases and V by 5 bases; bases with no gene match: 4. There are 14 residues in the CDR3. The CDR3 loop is CSAAGTGPYNEQFF. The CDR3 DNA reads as TGCAGTGCTGCCGGGACAGGGCCCTACAATGAGCAGTTCTTC.

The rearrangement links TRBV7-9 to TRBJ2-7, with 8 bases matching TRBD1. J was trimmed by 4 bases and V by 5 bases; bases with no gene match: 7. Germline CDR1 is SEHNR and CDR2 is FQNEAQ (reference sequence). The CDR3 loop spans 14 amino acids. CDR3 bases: TGTGCCAGCAGCCCGGACAGGGAAGGATACGAGCAGTACTTC. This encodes CASSPDREGYEQYF.

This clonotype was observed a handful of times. CDR3 DNA sequence: TGCAGTGCTCAAAAAGAGGGTCAGCCCCAGCATTTT. The encoded protein is CSAQKEGQPQHF. The V call is TRBV20-1, the J call TRBJ1-5; no definite D call. V was trimmed by 5 bases and J by 6 bases, leaving 11 bases between them. Germline CDR1 is DFQATT and CDR2 is SNEGSKA (reference sequence). The CDR3 length is 12 residues.

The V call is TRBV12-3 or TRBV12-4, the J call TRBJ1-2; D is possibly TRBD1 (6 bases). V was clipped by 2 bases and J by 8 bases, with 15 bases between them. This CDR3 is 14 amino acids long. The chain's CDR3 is CASSLRGGEGGYTF. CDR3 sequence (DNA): TGTGCCAGCAGTTTAAGAGGGGGGGAGGGAGGCTACACCTTC.

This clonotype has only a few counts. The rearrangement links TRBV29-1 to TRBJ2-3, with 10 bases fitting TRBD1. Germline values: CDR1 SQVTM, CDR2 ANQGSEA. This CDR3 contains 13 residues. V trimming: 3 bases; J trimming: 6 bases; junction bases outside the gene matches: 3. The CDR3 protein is CSVEGDRGDTQYF. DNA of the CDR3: TGCAGCGTTGAGGGGGACAGGGGTGATACGCAGTATTTT.

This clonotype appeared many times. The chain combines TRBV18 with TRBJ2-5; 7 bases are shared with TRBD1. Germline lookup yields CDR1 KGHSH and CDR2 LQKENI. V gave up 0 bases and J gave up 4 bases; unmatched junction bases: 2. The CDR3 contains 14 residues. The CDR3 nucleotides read TGTGCCAGCTCACCACCGGCAGGGGGAGAGACCCAGTACTTC. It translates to CASSPPAGGETQYF.

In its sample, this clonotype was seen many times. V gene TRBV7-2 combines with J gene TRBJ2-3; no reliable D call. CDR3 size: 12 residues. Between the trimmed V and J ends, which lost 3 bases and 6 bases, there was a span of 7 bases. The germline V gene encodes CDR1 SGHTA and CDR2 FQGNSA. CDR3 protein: CASSFPGDTQYF. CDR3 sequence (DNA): TGTGCCAGCAGCTTCCCCGGGGATACGCAGTATTTT.

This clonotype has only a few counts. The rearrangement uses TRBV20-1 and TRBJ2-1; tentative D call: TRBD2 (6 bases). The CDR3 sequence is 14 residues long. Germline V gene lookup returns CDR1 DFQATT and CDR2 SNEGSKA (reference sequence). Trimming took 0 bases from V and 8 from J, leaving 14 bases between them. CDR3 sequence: CSARELAQGYEQFF. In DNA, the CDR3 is TGCAGTGCTAGAGAACTAGCTCAGGGCTATGAGCAGTTCTTC.